This T cell receptor beta chain comes out of a study of blood T cell repertoires in COVID-19. Study overall: From T cells, B-cell-depleted T cells, or PBMCs came the material, which was cDNA or gDNA.

The length of the CDR3 is 16 residues. Germline V CDR1 and CDR2: SGHRS, YFSETQ. Deletions cut 5 bases from V and 0 bases from J, with 15 bases between. Allocation to cohorts depended on clinical history reported by the participants. Original data processing: By means of reference gene primer amplification, nucleated cell counts were estimated. Sequencing used immunoSEQ multiplex PCR; TCRdb keeps in-frame clones, though not all of them. The V and J calls and clone size are taken from that table; D and trimming were inferred from the DNA. Among roughly 250,000 clones, 80% to 90% were seen once, and the ten largest hold just over 2.5%.

The chain carries TRBV5-1 and TRBJ1-3, with D tentatively TRBD1 (5 bases). The sequence derives from a woman aged 25 to 39 with acute COVID-19. Sample: PBMCs or T cells enriched from blood (not recorded which). In nucleotides, the CDR3 is TGCGCCAGCAGTTTCAGGGCTCAATCCTCTGGAAACACCATATATTTT. Translated: CASSFRAQSSGNTIYF.